Each of the 25 T cell receptor beta chains below was sequenced from the same sample in a study of CD8 T cells in ankylosing spondylitis. TCRdb independently ran MiXCR on the 5' RACE reads; one entry per CDR3 protein. The sample records 100,000 to 150,000 distinct CDR3 sequences, 6.5% to 9% being singletons. Sequenced material: blood, either unsorted or a sorted T cell fraction (not recorded which). These receptors came from a male donor with ankylosing spondylitis or in good health (not recorded which).

This clonotype showed up many times. The chain carries TRBV27 and TRBJ1-4; D gene uncertain. The CDR3 consists of 15 residues. The V end lost 4 bases, the J end lost 8 bases, and 17 bases lay between the germline ends. Germline V gene lookup returns CDR1 MNHEY and CDR2 SMNVEV (reference sequence). CDR3 sequence (DNA): TGTGCCAGCAGTTCCCCACGGCTCCTGGGGGAAAAACTGTTTTTT. Amino acid sequence: CASSSPRLLGEKLFF.

This clonotype was seen repeatedly, ten times or more. The chain joins TRBV5-1 to TRBJ2-2; D call uncertain. Germline V gene sequence: CDR1 SGHRS, CDR2 YFSETQ. V was cut by 3 bases and J by 10 bases, with 13 bases left in between. The CDR3 sequence is 13 residues long. The CDR3 protein is CASSYGWMEELFF. CDR3 nucleotides: TGCGCCAGCAGCTACGGGTGGATGGAGGAGCTGTTTTTT.

This clonotype appeared a few times. J is TRBJ2-7 and V is TRBV6-1; D possibly uses TRBD1 or TRBD2 (5 bases each). CDR1 MNHNS and CDR2 SASEGT come from the germline V gene. V was pared by 6 bases and J by 6 bases, with 15 bases between. There are 13 residues in the CDR3. The CDR3 DNA follows: TGTGCCAGCAGCCGGGACCCGACCAGCGAGCAGTACTTC. Its protein is CASSRDPTSEQYF.

In this sample, this clonotype turned up many times. V gene TRBV28 combines with J gene TRBJ1-2; perhaps TRBD1 as D (5 bases). The CDR3 has 14 amino acids. The germline CDR1 and CDR2 sequences are MDHEN and SYDVKM. Trimming took 6 bases from V and 4 from J, leaving 15 bases between them. CDR3 amino acids: CASRQTVPPYGYTF. The CDR3 coding sequence is TGTGCCAGCAGGCAGACAGTCCCTCCCTATGGCTACACCTTC.

This clonotype showed up many times. The rearrangement links TRBV29-1 to TRBJ1-2; 9 positions match TRBD1. Germline V gene data show CDR1 as SQVTM and CDR2 as ANQGSEA. V was pared by 3 bases and J by 6 bases, with 8 bases of the junction left unmatched. The CDR3 extends over 14 amino acids. For the CDR3, the DNA is TGCAGCGTTGATCTGTGGGACAGGGACCATGGCTACACCTTC. Its translation: CSVDLWDRDHGYTF.

Remarks on this clonotype: With a much larger clone just one base away, this may be a read error. The chain joins TRBV20-1 to TRBJ1-2, with a possible D match to TRBD1 (5 bases). The CDR3 has 14 amino acids. V lost 3 bases and J lost 5, with 16 bases in between. Germline V gene lookup returns CDR1 DFQATT and CDR2 SNEGSKA (reference sequence). CDR3 sequence reads: CSASATEGLYGYTF. CDR3 DNA: TGCAGTGCTAGTGCGACAGAGGGTCTGTATGGCTACACCTTC.

This clonotype was detected many times. This chain joins TRBV28 and TRBJ1-2; D might be TRBD1 (6 bases). Germline CDR1 is MDHEN and CDR2 is SYDVKM. Trimming removed 1 base from V and 4 bases from J, with 10 bases in between. This CDR3 comprises 14 residues. The CDR3 DNA sequence: TGTGCCAGCAGTTTATTCACGGGGGCCTATGGCTACACCTTC. It specifies CASSLFTGAYGYTF.

This clonotype was found many times. Here the CDR3 DNA reads TGTGCCAGCAGGATTGGGACTAGCGGGAGCACAGATACGCAGTATTTT. Translating gives CASRIGTSGSTDTQYF. J is TRBJ2-3 and V is TRBV7-2, with 12 bases lining up with TRBD2. In germline, CDR1 is SGHTA, CDR2 FQGNSA. The length of the CDR3 is 16 residues. Trimming took 6 bases from V and 0 from J; bases not matched to a gene: 4.

This clonotype was picked up many times. This sequence joins TRBV2 and TRBJ2-7; 7 bases match TRBD1. The CDR3 sequence is 13 residues long. Germline loops: CDR1 SNHLY, CDR2 FYNNEI. V lost 6 bases to trimming and J lost 2 bases; unmatched junction nucleotides: 4. The CDR3 is CASRWDRTYEQYF. Here the CDR3 DNA reads TGTGCCAGCAGGTGGGACAGAACCTACGAGCAGTACTTC. Together with reference TRBV2 and TRBJ2-7, the CDR3 gives the full variable domain: EPEVTQTPSHQVTQMGQEVILRCVPISNHLYFYWYRQILGQKVEFLVSFYNNEISEKSEIFDDQFSVERPDGSNFTLKIRSTKLEDSAMYFCASRWDRTYEQYFGPGTRLTVT.

This clonotype was counted many times. This rearrangement joins TRBV20-1 to TRBJ1-3, with 9 bases identical to TRBD1. CDR3 length: 13 amino acids. Germline V lookup: CDR1 DFQATT, CDR2 SNEGSKA (reference sequence). The CDR3 spells CSGTGTGINTIYF. CDR3 bases: TGCAGCGGAACCGGGACAGGGATCAACACCATATATTTT.

This clonotype was found many times. V is TRBV5-1 and J is TRBJ1-3, with 10 bases matching TRBD1. With 3 bases clipped from V and 1 base from J, the junction kept 4 bases outside the gene matches. This CDR3 is built from 16 residues. In germline, CDR1 is SGHRS, CDR2 YFSETQ. The CDR3, as DNA: TGCGCCAGCAGCTCCGGGACAGGGGCGTCTGGAAACACCATATATTTT. This sequence encodes CASSSGTGASGNTIYF.

A remark on this clonotype: A much larger clone sits a single nucleotide away, making a read error possible. V is TRBV20-1 and J is TRBJ1-2; 8 bases fit TRBD1. Per the germline V gene, CDR1 is DFQATT and CDR2 is SNEGSKA (reference sequence). The CDR3 length is 15 residues. The CDR3 loop reads CSARPNRGVNYDYTF. The DNA of the CDR3 is TGCAGTGCTAGACCAAACAGGGGGGTCAACTATGACTACACCTTC.

Many counts were recorded for this clonotype. The chain has TRBV5-1 and TRBJ2-3; weak D call: TRBD1 (5 bases). Trimming left V 2 bases short and J 0 bases short, with 10 bases between. The germline V gene has CDR1 SGHRS and CDR2 YFSETQ. The length of the CDR3 is 15 residues. The CDR3 region is CASSFRQPSTDTQYF. CDR3 bases: TGCGCCAGCAGCTTCAGACAGCCTAGCACAGATACGCAGTATTTT. Full variable domain (outside the CDR3, taken from reference TRBV5-1 and TRBJ2-3): KAGVTQTPRYLIKTRGQQVTLSCSPISGHRSVSWYQQTPGQGLQFLFEYFSETQRNKGNFPGRFSGRQFSNSRSEMNVSTLELGDSALYLCASSFRQPSTDTQYFGPGTRLTVL.

This clonotype was observed at least ten times. The genes are TRBV5-1 and TRBJ2-7; 9 nucleotides agree with TRBD1. The junction had 5 bases not matched to a gene; V was cut back by 3 bases and J by 4 bases. The CDR3 runs 14 residues. Germline loops: CDR1 SGHRS, CDR2 YFSETQ. CDR3 in DNA: TGCGCCAGCAGCTGGCCGGGACAGGGATACGAGCAGTACTTC. Protein: CASSWPGQGYEQYF.

This clonotype was recorded many times. The chain recombines TRBV20-1 with TRBJ2-3; 13 bases fit TRBD2. This CDR3 contains 16 residues. V gave up 2 bases and J gave up 3 bases; unmatched junction bases: 5. In germline, CDR1 is DFQATT, CDR2 SNEGSKA (reference sequence). This CDR3 reads CSARRTSGSSTDTQYF. The CDR3 DNA reads TGCAGTGCTAGAAGGACTAGCGGGAGTTCGACAGATACGCAGTATTTT.

In its sample, this clonotype was seen a few times. The chain uses TRBV11-1 and TRBJ1-2; D is uncertain. Germline V gene sequence: CDR1 SGHAT, CDR2 FQDESV (reference sequence). The germline V and J ends were trimmed by 5 bases and 2 bases, with 12 bases remaining between them. This CDR3 contains 14 residues. This chain's CDR3 is CASSRGLTNYGYTF. CDR3 nucleotides: TGTGCCAGCAGCCGAGGGCTGACCAACTATGGCTACACCTTC.

In this sample, this clonotype turned up many times. The gene calls are TRBV5-1 and TRBJ2-3; 13 bases agree with TRBD2. The CDR3 length is 16 residues. The junction had 4 bases not matched to a gene; V was cut back by 4 bases and J by 2 bases. From germline, CDR1 is SGHRS and CDR2 YFSETQ. CDR3 loop: CASSRGTSGDTDTQYF. The DNA of the CDR3 is TGCGCCAGCAGCAGAGGGACTAGCGGGGACACAGATACGCAGTATTTT.

This clonotype was recorded many times. This chain connects TRBV5-1 to TRBJ1-3; TRBD1 aligns across 8 bases. V lost 4 bases to trimming and J lost 0 bases; unmatched junction nucleotides: 9. Germline V gene sequence: CDR1 SGHRS, CDR2 YFSETQ. The CDR3 has 17 residues. DNA of the CDR3: TGCGCCAGCAGCCGGGACGGACAGGGTACCTCTGGAAACACCATATATTTT. It yields the protein CASSRDGQGTSGNTIYF.

This chain joins TRBV24-1 and TRBJ2-3; 12 nucleotides align to TRBD2. V shed 1 base and J 2 bases; nucleotides not matched to a gene: 9. CDR1 and CDR2 (germline): KGHDR, SFDVKD. This CDR3 has 19 residues. CDR3 sequence: CATSDFPGTSGSSTDTQYF. Here the CDR3 DNA reads TGTGCCACCAGTGATTTCCCCGGGACTAGCGGGTCCTCCACAGATACGCAGTATTTT.

This clonotype was counted many times. The chain couples TRBV5-1 to TRBJ2-3; 11 bases are a match to TRBD2. There are 16 residues in the CDR3. Germline V gene sequence: CDR1 SGHRS, CDR2 YFSETQ. The V gene end was trimmed by 3 bases and the J gene end by 0 bases; junction bases not matched to a gene: 3. The CDR3 spells CASSSRLAGSTDTQYF. CDR3 coding DNA: TGCGCCAGCAGCTCCCGACTAGCGGGGAGCACAGATACGCAGTATTTT. The entire variable domain, with the rest obtained from reference TRBV5-1 and TRBJ2-3, is as follows: KAGVTQTPRYLIKTRGQQVTLSCSPISGHRSVSWYQQTPGQGLQFLFEYFSETQRNKGNFPGRFSGRQFSNSRSEMNVSTLELGDSALYLCASSSRLAGSTDTQYFGPGTRLTVL.

Ten or more counts support this clonotype. J is TRBJ2-3 and V is TRBV7-2, with 7 bases fitting TRBD2. Germline CDR1 reads SGHTA; CDR2 reads FQGNSA. The CDR3 length is 17 residues. The V gene end was trimmed by 0 bases and the J gene end by 0 bases; junction bases not matched to a gene: 6. CDR3 DNA: TGTGCCAGCAGCTTAGCCGGACTAGTCATGAGCACAGATACGCAGTATTTT. It is translated as CASSLAGLVMSTDTQYF.

This clonotype was counted ten times or more. The genes are TRBV18 and TRBJ2-2; D is uncertain. The V and J ends lost 1 base and 9 bases respectively, with 6 bases between them. The CDR3 runs to 12 residues. Germline assignment: CDR1 KGHSH and CDR2 LQKENI. The CDR3 reads CASSPQERELFF. CDR3 sequence (DNA): TGTGCCAGCTCACCACAGGAGAGGGAGCTGTTTTTT. Variable domain in full (rest from reference TRBV18 and TRBJ2-2): NAGVMQNPRHLVRRRGQEARLRCSPMKGHSHVYWYRQLPEEGLKFMVYLQKENIIDESGMPKERFSAEFPKEGPSILRIQQVVRGDSAAYFCASSPQERELFFGEGSRLTVL.

This clonotype has ten or more counts. The chain carries TRBV11-1 and TRBJ2-3, with D possibly being TRBD1 (6 bases). The germline CDR1 and CDR2 sequences are SGHAT and FQDESV (reference sequence). The CDR3 totals 18 residues. V gave up 1 base and J gave up 4 bases, with 21 bases separating them. The CDR3 bases are TGTGCCAGCAGCTTAGAAGCCTGGACTCAGGGGATACCAGATACGCAGTATTTT. Its translation is CASSLEAWTQGIPDTQYF.

This clonotype was observed many times. The rearrangement uses TRBV5-1 and TRBJ2-3; 13 bases are a match to TRBD2. CDR1 is SGHRS, CDR2 YFSETQ, per germline. V lost 7 bases and J lost 7; bases outside the gene matches: 21. The CDR3 runs to 19 residues. The CDR3 region has the DNA TGCGCCAGCTGGGACGCAAGACTAGCGGGGGGTTCCCAGCCGTATACGCAGTATTTT. Its protein is CASWDARLAGGSQPYTQYF.

This clonotype was seen ten or more times. V usage is TRBV11-3 and J usage is TRBJ1-1; D might be TRBD1 (5 bases). V lost 4 bases and J 3 bases, leaving 9 bases between the germline ends. In germline, CDR1 is SGHNT, CDR2 YENEEA. This CDR3 is built from 13 residues. This CDR3 is CASSSRGYTEAFF. CDR3 coding DNA: TGTGCCAGCAGCTCGAGGGGCTACACTGAAGCTTTCTTT.